Presented here are 22 T cell receptor beta chains from one specimen sequenced in a study of vaccination effects on CD4 cells after COVID-19. This table comes from immunoSEQ multiplex PCR, and its TCRdb copy is limited to in-frame clones, with some not included. The sample shows roughly 33,000 clones, roughly 72% of them seen only once. No antigen is known for these receptors. Expansion of antigen-specific CD4+ T cells with viral peptide pools was carried out by the ViraFEST assay before sequencing. Once cultured for roughly ten days, the cells underwent separation to obtain CD4+ T cells. Vaccine recipients had no previous SARS-CoV-2 infection; their nucleocapsid antibodies were negative. The source material was CD4+ T cells from PBMCs cultured with HCoV-OC43 spike peptides, sampled before COVID-19 vaccination. Subset given: HCoV-OC43 spike overlapping peptide pool stimulation. The receptors were sampled from a human donor who received a COVID-19 vaccine.

The genes are TRBV19 and TRBJ1-3; 7 positions agree with TRBD1. V lost 5 bases and J lost 0; bases outside the gene matches: 7. Germline CDR1 and CDR2: LNHDA and SQIVND (reference sequence). There are 16 residues in the CDR3. CDR3 loop: CASSLAGQLSGNTIYF. CDR3 DNA sequence: TGTGCCAGTAGTCTGGCGGGACAGCTCTCTGGAAACACCATATATTTT.

The chain has TRBV3-1 (or the pseudogene TRBV3-2) and TRBJ1-1, with D maybe TRBD1 (5 bases). This CDR3 region has 11 residues. The V gene lost 3 bases and the J gene lost 8 bases, with 7 bases spanning the gap. Germline V lookup: CDR1 LGHDT, CDR2 YNNKEL (reference sequence). The CDR3 nucleotides read TGTGCCAGCAGCCATGGGGGGGAAGCTTTCTTT. Amino acids: CASSHGGEAFF.

The genes are TRBV29-1 and TRBJ1-1; no definite D call. CDR3 length equals 13 residues. Germline-derived CDR1 and CDR2 are SQVTM and ANQGSEA. V gave up 4 bases and J gave up 0 bases, with 9 bases separating them. Here the CDR3 reads CSVAGRLNTEAFF. The CDR3 nucleotides are TGCAGCGTTGCCGGACGTTTGAACACTGAAGCTTTCTTT.

This clone was observed once. The chain uses TRBV7-2 and TRBJ2-7; TRBD1 is a possible D gene (7 bases). This CDR3 comprises 17 residues. The V end lost 3 bases, the J end lost 3 bases, and 21 bases lay between the germline ends. CDR1 and CDR2 (germline): SGHTA, FQGNSA. As DNA, the CDR3 is TGTGCCAGCAGCTTTGGGGTGCGGGCGGGACAGTTCTACGAGCAGTACTTC. As protein: CASSFGVRAGQFYEQYF.

The chain combines TRBV7-9 with TRBJ2-3; 8 bases are shared with TRBD1. The ends lost 5 bases at V and 0 bases at J; junction bases unmatched: 4. Germline loops: CDR1 SEHNR, CDR2 FQNEAQ (reference sequence). The length of the CDR3 is 15 residues. The CDR3 coding sequence is TGTGCCAGCAGCACCTGGACAGGGAGCACAGATACGCAGTATTTT. Amino acid sequence: CASSTWTGSTDTQYF.

The rearrangement uses TRBV5-4 and TRBJ2-5; TRBD1 aligns across 10 bases. The junction had 8 bases not matched to a gene; V was cut back by 4 bases and J by 2 bases. The germline CDR1 and CDR2 sequences are SGHNT and YYREEE (reference sequence). There are 16 residues in the CDR3. The CDR3 loop reads CASSMPGGQGQETQYF. The CDR3, as DNA: TGTGCCAGCAGCATGCCGGGGGGACAGGGGCAAGAGACCCAGTACTTC. Full variable domain (rest looked up from reference TRBV5-4 and TRBJ2-5): ETGVTQSPTHLIKTRGQQVTLRCSSQSGHNTVSWYQQALGQGPQFIFQYYREEENGRGNFPPRFSGLQFPNYSSELNVNALELDDSALYLCASSMPGGQGQETQYFGPGTRLLVL.

The V and J genes are TRBV3-1 (or the pseudogene TRBV3-2) and TRBJ1-3; a weak D match, TRBD1 (6 bases). This CDR3 has 15 residues. The germline V gene has CDR1 LGHDT and CDR2 YNNKEL (reference sequence). Trimming took 5 bases from V and 4 from J, leaving 15 bases between them. CDR3 sequence (DNA): TGTGCCAGCAGCGATAATACAGGGAGCGGAAACACCATATATTTT. As protein: CASSDNTGSGNTIYF.

The chain combines TRBV6-2 or TRBV6-3 with TRBJ1-6; D is undetermined. Between the trimmed V and J ends, which lost 2 bases and 5 bases, there was a span of 7 bases. Per the germline V gene, CDR1 is MNHEY and CDR2 is SVGEGT. This CDR3 is built from 14 residues. The CDR3 sequence: CASSYGRDNSPLHF. The CDR3, as DNA: TGTGCCAGCAGTTACGGACGAGATAATTCACCCCTCCACTTT.

This clone appeared once. The rearrangement uses TRBV5-1 and TRBJ2-3; 11 bases agree with TRBD2. The germline V gene has CDR1 SGHRS and CDR2 YFSETQ. J gave up 2 bases and V 3 bases, and 5 bases lay outside the gene matches. The CDR3 sequence is 16 residues long. The CDR3 reads CASSSSTSGTTDTQYF. The CDR3 nucleotides are TGCGCCAGCAGCTCCTCGACTAGCGGGACCACAGATACGCAGTATTTT.

The chain employs TRBV20-1 and TRBJ1-5, with D unresolved. Trimming pared 3 bases from V and 0 bases from J, leaving 6 bases between. Germline CDR1 is DFQATT and CDR2 is SNEGSKA (reference sequence). The CDR3 extends over 13 amino acids. CDR3 in amino acids: CSASPDSNQPQHF. The CDR3 DNA follows: TGCAGTGCTAGTCCCGATAGCAATCAGCCCCAGCATTTT.

This chain joins TRBV9 and TRBJ1-1, with D perhaps TRBD1 (5 bases). Deletions cut 3 bases from V and 8 bases from J, with 23 bases between. The CDR3 consists of 16 residues. The germline CDR1 and CDR2 sequences are SGDLS and YYNGEE. CDR3 sequence reads: CASSAPEAGRGLEAFF. As DNA, the CDR3 is TGTGCCAGCAGCGCCCCCGAAGCGGGTCGGGGACTGGAAGCTTTCTTT.

This chain connects TRBV30 to TRBJ1-3; 9 bases are a match to TRBD1. The V gene's germline CDR1 is GTSNPN and CDR2 SVGIG (reference sequence). The CDR3 is 14 amino acids. After removal of 0 bases from V and 8 bases from J, the junction contained 5 bases not matched to a gene. This chain's CDR3 is CAWSVPDRGDTIYF. CDR3 sequence (DNA): TGTGCCTGGAGTGTACCGGACAGGGGAGACACCATATATTTT.

This chain joins TRBV7-9 and TRBJ2-5, with 10 nucleotides matching TRBD1. The CDR3 runs to 14 residues. The germline V gene encodes CDR1 SEHNR and CDR2 FQNEAQ (reference sequence). The trim removed 5 bases at V and 4 bases at J, leaving 4 bases unmatched. CDR3 bases: TGTGCCAGCAGCGGCGGGACAGGGGTAGAGACCCAGTACTTC. Translating it yields CASSGGTGVETQYF.

This sequence joins TRBV7-2 and TRBJ1-2; D possibly corresponds to TRBD1 (6 bases). V lost 5 bases and J 6 bases, leaving 13 bases between the germline ends. The germline gives CDR1 SGHTA, CDR2 FQGNSA. The CDR3 extends over 13 amino acids. DNA of the CDR3: TGTGCCAGCAGCCCCCGGGGGGGCGATGGCTACACCTTC. Translated: CASSPRGGDGYTF.

The chain is built from TRBV7-8 and TRBJ2-1, with 13 nucleotides matching TRBD2. Germline V gives CDR1 SGHVS, CDR2 FQNEAQ. There are 15 residues in the CDR3. V gave up 6 bases and J gave up 7 bases; unmatched junction bases: 6. The CDR3 nucleotides read TGTGCCAGCAGTTGGACTAGCGGGGGTCTAAATGAGCAGTTCTTC. It codes for CASSWTSGGLNEQFF.

The rearrangement uses TRBV18 and TRBJ2-7, with TRBD2 matching over 10 bases. CDR3 size: 16 residues. Germline values: CDR1 KGHSH, CDR2 LQKENI. The ends lost 6 bases at V and 3 bases at J; junction bases unmatched: 11. The CDR3 DNA sequence: TGTGCCAGCTCTCAGTGGAGCGGGAGGGCATTCTACGAGCAGTACTTC. It yields the protein CASSQWSGRAFYEQYF.

The rearrangement links TRBV28 to TRBJ2-1; TRBD2 might be the D (6 bases). In germline, CDR1 is MDHEN, CDR2 SYDVKM. CDR3 length: 16 residues. With 4 bases removed from V and 1 base from J, the gap between germline ends came to 14 bases. The CDR3 is CASSSPPAGSYNEQFF. CDR3 bases: TGTGCCAGCAGTTCACCTCCTGCGGGGTCCTACAATGAGCAGTTCTTC. The full variable domain, completed using reference TRBV28 and TRBJ2-1, is DVKVTQSSRYLVKRTGEKVFLECVQDMDHENMFWYRQDPGLGLRLIYFSYDVKMKEKGDIPEGYSVSREKKERFSLILESASTNQTSMYLCASSSPPAGSYNEQFFGPGTRLTVL.

This clone was detected a few times. V is TRBV18 and J is TRBJ1-5, with 10 positions matching TRBD1. Germline V lookup: CDR1 KGHSH, CDR2 LQKENI. Trimming took 2 bases from V and 2 from J; bases not matched to a gene: 6. The CDR3 is 17 residues long. For the CDR3, the DNA is TGTGCCAGCTCACCAGGGGACAGGGGTAGGGGCAATCAGCCCCAGCATTTT. It is translated as CASSPGDRGRGNQPQHF.

The chain recombines TRBV20-1 with TRBJ2-3, with a weak D call TRBD2 (5 bases). Per the germline V gene, CDR1 is DFQATT and CDR2 is SNEGSKA (reference sequence). V shed 3 bases and J shed 0 bases, with 10 bases lying between them. There are 14 residues in the CDR3. The chain's CDR3 is CSASLRGSTDTQYF. In DNA form, the CDR3 reads TGCAGTGCTAGTTTACGGGGTAGCACAGATACGCAGTATTTT.

The CDR3 region has the DNA TGTGCCAGCAGGATAAAAGATAGCGGGAGAAGAGAGACCCAGTACTTC. Translation: CASRIKDSGRRETQYF. This chain links TRBV6-4 with TRBJ2-5, with 9 bases fitting TRBD2. V lost 6 bases and J lost 4; bases outside the gene matches: 12. The CDR3 sequence is 16 residues long. The germline V gene has CDR1 MRHNA and CDR2 SNTAGT.

V gene TRBV24-1 combines with J gene TRBJ1-5, with a tentative D call TRBD1 (5 bases). V was trimmed by 9 bases and J by 1 base, leaving 9 bases between them. CDR3 length: 13 residues. Germline CDR1 KGHDR, CDR2 SFDVKD. The CDR3 is CATGTGSNQPQHF. CDR3 nucleotide sequence: TGTGCCACCGGCACAGGAAGCAATCAGCCCCAGCATTTT.

V gene TRBV7-9 combines with J gene TRBJ2-1, with 7 bases matching TRBD1. Germline V CDR1 and CDR2: SEHNR, FQNEAQ (reference sequence). J was trimmed by 4 bases and V by 5 bases; bases with no gene match: 2. The CDR3 loop spans 13 amino acids. This CDR3 reads CASSLDRYNEQFF. The CDR3 nucleotides read TGTGCCAGCAGCCTGGACAGGTACAATGAGCAGTTCTTC.